Shown below are 16 T cell receptor beta chains from a single sample sequenced in a study of CD8+ T cells in alopecia areata. Treatment indicated: oral pan-JAK inhibitor, 5-10 mg twice daily. In each case, RNA was isolated and then reverse transcribed into cDNA as the sequencing template. Repertoires were generated with immunoSEQ multiplex PCR, while TCRdb's copy carries only in-frame clones and drops some. The data show approximately 200,000 clones, 55% to 70% seen once. The specimen comprised CD4+ T cells sorted from blood, sampled at week 24, from a patient treated with tofacitinib. The receptors shown here come from a human donor with alopecia areata.

The chain combines TRBV5-1 with TRBJ2-7; D uncertain. Germline CDR1 and CDR2: SGHRS and YFSETQ. Deletions cut 0 bases from V and 2 bases from J, with 15 bases between. The CDR3 contains 16 residues. CDR3: CASSLAAGRGTYEQYF. CDR3 nucleotide sequence: TGCGCCAGCAGCTTGGCCGCAGGCCGAGGAACCTACGAGCAGTACTTC.

This clone was observed a few times. The rearrangement links TRBV5-6 to TRBJ2-3; 12 bases align to TRBD2. J was trimmed by 0 bases and V by 0 bases; bases with no gene match: 2. CDR1 and CDR2 (germline): SGHDT, YYEEEE. The CDR3 runs 17 residues. DNA of the CDR3: TGTGCCAGCAGCTTGGCTAGCGGGAGGGGCAGCACAGATACGCAGTATTTT. Amino acid sequence: CASSLASGRGSTDTQYF.

The chain combines TRBV4-1 with TRBJ1-1; 7 bases fit TRBD1. CDR3 size: 11 residues. The V and J ends lost 4 bases and 7 bases, in that order; junction bases with no gene match: 0. The germline CDR1 and CDR2 sequences are MGHRA and YSYEKL. The CDR3 loop reads CASSRDSEAFF. The DNA for the CDR3 is TGCGCCAGCAGCCGGGACAGTGAAGCTTTCTTT.

The genes are TRBV5-1 and TRBJ2-7; 8 bases match TRBD1. The trim removed 4 bases at V and 2 bases at J, leaving 8 bases unmatched. Germline CDR1 reads SGHRS; CDR2 reads YFSETQ. This CDR3 has 15 amino acids. CDR3 in amino acids: CASSAPGQVPYEQYF. DNA for the CDR3: TGCGCCAGCAGCGCTCCGGGACAGGTTCCCTACGAGCAGTACTTC.

This chain uses TRBV4-1 with TRBJ2-2, with 7 nucleotides matching TRBD1. The V gene end was trimmed by 1 base and the J gene end by 3 bases; junction bases not matched to a gene: 5. Per the germline V gene, CDR1 is MGHRA and CDR2 is YSYEKL. The CDR3 length is 16 residues. The CDR3 sequence is CASSQGSRGHTGELFF. The CDR3 DNA reads as TGCGCCAGCAGCCAAGGGTCGAGGGGGCACACCGGGGAGCTGTTTTTT.

The CDR3 coding sequence is TGTGCCAGCAGCTTAGAACCCCGGACGGCGAGCTCCTACAATGAGCAGTTCTTC. Its translation is CASSLEPRTASSYNEQFF. The chain links TRBV11-2 to TRBJ2-1; D gene ambiguous. Germline assignment: CDR1 SGHAT and CDR2 FQNNGV. CDR3 length: 18 residues. Trimming shortened V by 0 bases and J by 0 bases, and 15 bases separated the two germline ends. The variable domain in full, with the rest retrieved from reference TRBV11-2 and TRBJ2-1, is EAGVAQSPRYKIIEKRQSVAFWCNPISGHATLYWYQQILGQGPKLLIQFQNNGVVDDSQLPKDRFSAERLKGVDSTLKIQPAKLEDSAVYLCASSLEPRTASSYNEQFFGPGTRLTVL.

Only a few counts were recorded for this clone. This chain links TRBV7-3 with TRBJ1-4; maybe TRBD1 (6 bases). V lost 5 bases and J 5 bases, leaving 15 bases between the germline ends. This CDR3 spans 15 amino acids. Germline V gene lookup returns CDR1 SGHTA and CDR2 FQGTGA. The CDR3, as DNA: TGTGCCAGCAGCCTAGGGGACACACCGAATGAAAAACTGTTTTTT. Protein product: CASSLGDTPNEKLFF.

The V and J genes are TRBV14 and TRBJ2-5; D gene uncertain. The germline V gene has CDR1 SGHDN and CDR2 FVKESK. CDR3 length: 14 amino acids. Trimming took 2 bases from V and 5 from J, leaving 12 bases between them. The CDR3 protein is CASSQKSLFETQYF. Written as DNA, the CDR3 is TGTGCCAGCAGCCAAAAATCTCTCTTCGAGACCCAGTACTTC.

This clone was seen a single time. This chain joins TRBV19 and TRBJ2-6; D is uncertain. V lost 3 bases and J 0 bases, leaving 6 bases between the germline ends. CDR1 LNHDA and CDR2 SQIVND come from the germline V gene (reference sequence). The CDR3 covers 15 residues. In DNA form, the CDR3 reads TGTGCCAGTAGTATGGAGCCCTCTGGGGCCAACGTCCTGACTTTC. As protein: CASSMEPSGANVLTF.

This chain links TRBV9 with TRBJ1-1, with D possibly matching TRBD1 (6 bases). V was pared by 3 bases and J by 3 bases, with 15 bases between. This CDR3 contains 15 residues. Germline loops: CDR1 SGDLS, CDR2 YYNGEE. The CDR3 is CASSAGRGAYTEAFF. The DNA for the CDR3 is TGTGCCAGCAGCGCCGGTCGGGGGGCCTACACTGAAGCTTTCTTT.

The chain joins TRBV9 to TRBJ1-5; D perhaps matches TRBD1 (5 bases). Germline assignment: CDR1 SGDLS and CDR2 YYNGEE. The V end lost 0 bases, the J end lost 13 bases, and 14 bases lay between the germline ends. This CDR3 spans 13 amino acids. CDR3 residues: CASSVGGQTDQHF. In DNA form, the CDR3 reads TGTGCCAGCAGCGTAGGAGGACAAACTGATCAGCATTTT.

There are a few counts of this clone. In nucleotides, the CDR3 is TGTGCCTTGTCGTTACTAGTCAAAAACATTCAGTACTTC. It specifies CALSLLVKNIQYF. The gene calls are TRBV30 and TRBJ2-4, with D possibly being TRBD2 (5 bases). The germline gives CDR1 GTSNPN, CDR2 SVGIG (reference sequence). The ends were cut back, 7 bases at V and 3 bases at J, with 13 bases in the middle. This CDR3 is built from 13 residues.

The chain employs TRBV30 and TRBJ2-7; no firm D call. V lost 4 bases, J lost 0 bases, and 13 bases lay in between. CDR3 size: 14 residues. Germline V CDR1 and CDR2: GTSNPN, SVGIG (reference sequence). The CDR3 coding sequence is TGTGCCTGGATGGACGGATCAAGCTCCTACGAGCAGTACTTC. This encodes CAWMDGSSSYEQYF.

The sample holds one count of this clone. The gene calls are TRBV29-1 and TRBJ1-2; D uncertain. Trimming left V 1 base short and J 7 bases short, with 13 bases between. CDR1 is SQVTM, CDR2 ANQGSEA, per germline. CDR3 length: 13 residues. CDR3 sequence: CSVEVGYRGGYTF. The CDR3 DNA follows: TGCAGCGTTGAAGTGGGGTACCGGGGTGGCTACACCTTC.

This clone was detected only a few times. The gene calls are TRBV30 and TRBJ1-1; 8 positions agree with TRBD1. V shed 2 bases, J shed 7 bases, and the junction held 9 bases outside the gene matches. Germline V lookup: CDR1 GTSNPN, CDR2 SVGIG (reference sequence). CDR3 length: 14 residues. The CDR3 nucleotides are TGTGCCTGGAGTACCCGGACAGGGTATGATGAAGCTTTCTTT. It is translated as CAWSTRTGYDEAFF. The full variable domain, its missing parts supplied by reference TRBV30 and TRBJ1-1, is SQTIHQWPATLVQPVGSPLSLECTVEGTSNPNLYWYRQAAGRGLQLLFYSVGIGQISSEVPQNLSASRPQDRQFILSSKKLLLSDSGFYLCAWSTRTGYDEAFFGQGTRLTVV.

This chain connects TRBV19 to TRBJ1-1; TRBD1 matches at 10 bases. The CDR3 has 17 amino acids. With 5 bases clipped from V and 1 base from J, the junction kept 10 bases outside the gene matches. The germline gives CDR1 LNHDA, CDR2 SQIVND (reference sequence). In DNA form, the CDR3 reads TGTGCCAGTAGTCCACGGACAGGGGGGATATGGAACACTGAAGCTTTCTTT. Encoded protein: CASSPRTGGIWNTEAFF.